This T cell receptor (beta chain) was captured by sequencing in a study of beta chain features in type 1 diabetes. About the study: The number of sorted cells examined across all samples was approximately 110,000,000. Study conclusions and caveats: The study found moderately but significantly shorter TCRB CDR3s in all four CD4+ subsets of Type 1 diabetes patients.

The sequenced template was cDNA made from the entire isolated RNA. Roughly 3.7 million reads, on average, came from each naive, central memory and regulatory T cell sample. The protocol was immunoSEQ multiplex PCR, while the TCRdb copy is restricted to in-frame clones and leaves out a portion. The sample lists 550,000 to 850,000 clones; around 15% were seen once. The table lists this clone with a few counts. Its antigen remains unidentified. Per the germline V gene, CDR1 is SGHTA and CDR2 is FQGNSA. The CDR3 has 15 amino acids. Trimming at V came to 5 bases and at J to 7 bases, leaving 11 bases not matched to a gene.

The sequence was obtained from a man aged 18 to 30 with type 1 diabetes. Input material: naive CD4+ T cells from blood. This chain connects TRBV7-2 to TRBJ1-2; 9 nucleotides align to TRBD1. CDR3 region: CASSTPGTGIGGYTF. The CDR3 DNA is TGTGCCAGCAGCACCCCCGGGACAGGGATAGGTGGCTACACCTTC.